Given below is one T cell receptor (beta chain) in context. This sample is drawn from a study of blood T cell repertoires in COVID-19. In the original analysis: Scientists estimated how many nucleated cells there were by amplifying reference gene primers. The table came from immunoSEQ multiplex PCR; TCRdb's copy has only in-frame clones and leaves some out. The D gene and trimming were derived from the DNA, and the V and J assignments and clone size from that table. The table includes roughly 120,000 clones, 75% to 85% detected once. CDR1 is SGHTA and CDR2 is FQGTGA in the germline V gene. Deletions cut 0 bases from V and 6 bases from J, with 7 bases between. There are 13 residues in the CDR3.

The sequencing sample was made of peripheral blood. The chain employs TRBV7-3 and TRBJ2-3; D is uncertain. The clonotype was recovered from a woman aged 55-70 years with acute or convalescent COVID-19. In DNA, the CDR3 is TGTGCCAGCAGCTTAACTTCCGGGGATACGCAGTATTTT. Residues: CASSLTSGDTQYF.